One sample yielded the 18 T cell receptor beta chains listed below, sequenced in a study of blood T cell repertoires in COVID-19. Data came from immunoSEQ multiplex PCR; TCRdb stores just in-frame clones and leaves some out. The sample contains more than 45,000 clones, more than 85% of which appear only once. The sample consisted of peripheral blood. Receptor source: a woman between 65 and 79 years old with active COVID-19.

The V gene is TRBV6-7, the J gene TRBJ2-4, with 11 bases matching TRBD2. TRBV6-7 is noted as an ORF with a role that remains uncertain. The V gene end was trimmed by 0 bases and the J gene end by 0 bases; junction bases not matched to a gene: 1. CDR3 length: 17 residues. CDR3: CASSYSTSGIAKNIQYF. The CDR3 nucleotides read TGTGCCAGCAGTTACTCGACTAGCGGGATAGCCAAAAACATTCAGTACTTC.

V usage is TRBV5-1 and J usage is TRBJ2-2; 9 bases line up with TRBD1. Looked up from germline, CDR1 is SGHRS and CDR2 is YFSETQ. This CDR3 has 16 amino acids. The V gene end was trimmed by 2 bases and the J gene end by 1 base; junction bases not matched to a gene: 3. This CDR3 is CASSFRGQGNTGELFF. The CDR3 coding sequence is TGCGCCAGCAGCTTTCGGGGACAGGGGAACACCGGGGAGCTGTTTTTT.

The chain's CDR3 is CSVAQGAAQPQHF. Here the CDR3 DNA reads TGCAGCGTTGCACAGGGGGCCGCTCAGCCCCAGCATTTT. V and J are TRBV29-1 and TRBJ1-5, with 9 bases matching TRBD1. The V gene end was trimmed by 4 bases and the J gene end by 6 bases; junction bases not matched to a gene: 4. The CDR3 has 13 residues. Germline loops: CDR1 SQVTM, CDR2 ANQGSEA.

This clone was recorded only once. The rearrangement joins TRBV5-1 to TRBJ2-5, with D perhaps TRBD2 (6 bases). This CDR3 comprises 15 residues. Germline V gives CDR1 SGHRS, CDR2 YFSETQ. Trimming shortened V by 1 base and J by 2 bases, and 12 bases separated the two germline ends. The CDR3 sequence: CASSLSPAGQETQYF. The CDR3 nucleotides are TGCGCCAGCAGCTTGAGTCCAGCGGGTCAAGAGACCCAGTACTTC.

Sample share makes this clone medium-sized (0.01 to 0.1%). This chain links TRBV7-3 with TRBJ2-2, with 12 bases aligning to TRBD2. The trim removed 6 bases at V and 6 bases at J, leaving 5 bases unmatched. The CDR3 is made up of 15 amino acids. Germline assignment: CDR1 SGHTA and CDR2 FQGTGA. The CDR3 reads CASSLAGGTPGELFF. Here the CDR3 DNA reads TGTGCCAGCAGTCTAGCGGGAGGGACTCCCGGGGAGCTGTTTTTT. Using reference TRBV7-3 and TRBJ2-2 for the parts outside the CDR3, the full variable domain is GAGVSQTPSNKVTEKGKYVELRCDPISGHTALYWYRQSLGQGPEFLIYFQGTGAADDSGLPNDRFFAVRPEGSVSTLKIQRTERGDSAVYLCASSLAGGTPGELFFGEGSRLTVL.

The chain combines TRBV7-3 with TRBJ2-3; 10 bases fit TRBD2. The V and J ends lost 2 bases and 2 bases, in that order; junction bases with no gene match: 13. Germline V gene lookup returns CDR1 SGHTA and CDR2 FQGTGA. The CDR3 has 19 amino acids. The CDR3 here is CASSLGPPQLAGITDTQYF. The CDR3 DNA reads TGTGCCAGCAGCTTAGGCCCCCCCCAACTAGCGGGGATCACAGATACGCAGTATTTT.

The gene calls are TRBV18 and TRBJ2-5; D is uncertain. Germline CDR1 KGHSH, CDR2 LQKENI. The germline V and J ends were trimmed by 3 bases and 5 bases, with 13 bases remaining between them. This CDR3 is built from 14 residues. CDR3 in DNA: TGTGCCAGCTCACCCCGAGGCAGATGGGAGACCCAGTACTTC. Amino acid sequence: CASSPRGRWETQYF.

This chain joins TRBV16 and TRBJ2-1, with 8 bases identical to TRBD2. The germline V gene has CDR1 KGHSY and CDR2 FQNENV. The V and J ends lost 0 bases and 7 bases, in that order; junction bases with no gene match: 8. The CDR3 runs to 16 residues. CDR3 DNA: TGTGCCAGCAGCCAATCGTCGGCGGGAGGTGGAAATGAGCAGTTCTTC. Translation gives CASSQSSAGGGNEQFF. Full variable domain (missing parts from reference TRBV16 and TRBJ2-1): GEEVAQTPKHLVRGEGQKAKLYCAPIKGHSYVFWYQQVLKNEFKFLISFQNENVFDETGMPKERFSAKCLPNSPCSLEIQATKLEDSAVYFCASSQSSAGGGNEQFFGPGTRLTVL.

V usage is TRBV28 and J usage is TRBJ1-5; 8 nucleotides line up with TRBD1. Per the germline V gene, CDR1 is MDHEN and CDR2 is SYDVKM. V lost 2 bases to trimming and J lost 0 bases; unmatched junction nucleotides: 6. The CDR3 is 17 residues long. The CDR3 loop reads CASSLGTGIYSNQPQHF. CDR3 DNA sequence: TGTGCCAGCAGTTTAGGGACAGGCATCTATAGCAATCAGCCCCAGCATTTT.

The rearrangement joins TRBV19 to TRBJ2-1, with 7 nucleotides matching TRBD2. Germline V gene lookup returns CDR1 LNHDA and CDR2 SQIVND (reference sequence). This CDR3 comprises 18 residues. V lost 3 bases, J lost 6 bases, and 17 bases stayed unmatched. The CDR3 reads CASSIGLEGERRGNEQFF. CDR3 bases: TGTGCCAGTAGTATTGGACTAGAAGGGGAGAGAAGGGGCAATGAGCAGTTCTTC.

The V gene is TRBV7-9, the J gene TRBJ1-2, with TRBD1 as a possible D gene (5 bases). The CDR3 is 15 residues long. Trimming took 1 base from V and 6 from J, leaving 15 bases between them. CDR1 is SEHNR and CDR2 is FQNEAQ in the germline V gene (reference sequence). The CDR3 nucleotides read TGTGCCAGCAGCTTAGTCGAAGGGACTCAGGATGGCTACACCTTC. This translates into CASSLVEGTQDGYTF.

The chain employs TRBV3-1 (or the pseudogene TRBV3-2) and TRBJ1-2; 9 nucleotides align to TRBD1. The CDR3 totals 17 residues. Germline assignment: CDR1 LGHDT and CDR2 YNNKEL (reference sequence). Trimming removed 7 bases from V and 1 base from J; junction bases left unmatched: 13. The CDR3 loop reads CASTHGQGTMGNYGYTF. The CDR3 bases are TGTGCCAGCACCCACGGACAGGGGACGATGGGTAACTATGGCTACACCTTC.

This chain links TRBV9 with TRBJ2-7; 8 positions agree with TRBD2. Germline V lookup: CDR1 SGDLS, CDR2 YYNGEE. J gave up 0 bases and V 0 bases, and 5 bases lay outside the gene matches. CDR3 length equals 16 residues. CDR3 region: CASSVGEREFSYEQYF. The CDR3 DNA follows: TGTGCCAGCAGCGTAGGCGAGCGGGAGTTCTCCTACGAGCAGTACTTC.

The CDR3 nucleotides read TGTGCCTGGAGTGTATGGGACAGGGATGGCTACACCTTC. The encoded protein is CAWSVWDRDGYTF. This rearrangement joins TRBV30 to TRBJ1-2; 9 bases agree with TRBD1. CDR3 length equals 13 residues. Germline CDR1 reads GTSNPN; CDR2 reads SVGIG (reference sequence). V shed 0 bases, J shed 6 bases, and the junction held 2 bases outside the gene matches.

This chain uses TRBV7-9 with TRBJ2-7, with D hard to call. V lost 1 base to trimming and J lost 1 base, with 8 bases between them. This CDR3 spans 14 amino acids. Germline V gives CDR1 SEHNR, CDR2 FQNEAQ (reference sequence). DNA for the CDR3: TGTGCCAGCAGCTTAGAGTCAGGATCCTACGAGCAGTACTTC. Translation: CASSLESGSYEQYF.

The chain joins TRBV10-2 to TRBJ2-5; 8 nucleotides match TRBD2. Unmatched junction bases numbered 15, after V lost 6 bases and J lost 0 bases. The germline CDR1 and CDR2 sequences are WSHSY and SAAADI. The CDR3 is 18 amino acids. CDR3: CASSGGIAAGEYQETQYF. The DNA of the CDR3 is TGCGCCAGCAGCGGGGGGATTGCAGCGGGAGAGTACCAAGAGACCCAGTACTTC.

CDR3 nucleotide sequence: TGTGCCAGCAGTCCAGGGTTCTCTGGGGCCAACGTCCTGACTTTC. It is translated as CASSPGFSGANVLTF. The chain is built from TRBV6-5 and TRBJ2-6; D possibly corresponds to TRBD1 (5 bases). CDR1 MNHEY and CDR2 SVGAGI come from the germline V gene. V was cut by 5 bases and J by 0 bases, with 8 bases left in between. The CDR3 is made up of 15 amino acids.

This rearrangement joins TRBV3-1 (or the pseudogene TRBV3-2) to TRBJ2-6, with D possibly being TRBD1 (5 bases). Germline V gene data show CDR1 as LGHDT and CDR2 as YNNKEL (reference sequence). Between the trimmed V and J ends, which lost 2 bases and 4 bases, there was a span of 12 bases. This CDR3 comprises 16 residues. DNA for the CDR3: TGTGCCAGCAGCCAAATCAGGGATTCCGGGGCCAACGTCCTGACTTTC. This gives the protein CASSQIRDSGANVLTF.